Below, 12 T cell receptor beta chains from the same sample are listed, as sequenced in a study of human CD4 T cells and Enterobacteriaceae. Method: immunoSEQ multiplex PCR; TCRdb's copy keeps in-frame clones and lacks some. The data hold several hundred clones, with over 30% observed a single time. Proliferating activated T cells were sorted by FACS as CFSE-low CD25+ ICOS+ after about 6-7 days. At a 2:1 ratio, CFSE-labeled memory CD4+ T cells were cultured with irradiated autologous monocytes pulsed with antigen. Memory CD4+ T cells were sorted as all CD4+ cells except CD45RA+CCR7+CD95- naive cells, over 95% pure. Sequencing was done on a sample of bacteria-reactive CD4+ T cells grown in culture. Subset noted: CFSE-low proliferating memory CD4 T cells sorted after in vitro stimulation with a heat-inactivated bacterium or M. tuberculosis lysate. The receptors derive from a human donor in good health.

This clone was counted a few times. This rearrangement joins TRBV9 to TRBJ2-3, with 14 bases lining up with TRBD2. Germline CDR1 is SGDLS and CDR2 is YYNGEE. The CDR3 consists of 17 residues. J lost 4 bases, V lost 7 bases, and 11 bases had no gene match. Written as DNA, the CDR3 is TGTGCCAGCTCCCGATCACCGGGACTAGCGGGAGCAGATACGCAGTATTTT. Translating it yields CASSRSPGLAGADTQYF.

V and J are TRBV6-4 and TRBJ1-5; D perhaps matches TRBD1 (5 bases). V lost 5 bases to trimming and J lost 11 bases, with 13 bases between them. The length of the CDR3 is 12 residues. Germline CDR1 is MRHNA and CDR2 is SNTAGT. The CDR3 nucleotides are TGTGCCAGCAGTCAAAACAGGCGTTCCCAGCATTTT. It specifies CASSQNRRSQHF.

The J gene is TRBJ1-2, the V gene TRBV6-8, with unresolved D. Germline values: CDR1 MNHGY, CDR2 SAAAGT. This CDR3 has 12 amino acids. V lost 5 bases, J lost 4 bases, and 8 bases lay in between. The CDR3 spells CASSPFPYGYTF. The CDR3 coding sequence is TGTGCCAGCAGTCCGTTTCCCTATGGCTACACCTTC.

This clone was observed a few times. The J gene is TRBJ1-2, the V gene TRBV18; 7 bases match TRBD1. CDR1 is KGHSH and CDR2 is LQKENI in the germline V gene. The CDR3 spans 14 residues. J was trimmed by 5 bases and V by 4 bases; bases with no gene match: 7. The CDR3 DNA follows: TGTGCCAGCTCACGGGAAGGGGGCGGATATGGCTACACCTTC. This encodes CASSREGGGYGYTF.

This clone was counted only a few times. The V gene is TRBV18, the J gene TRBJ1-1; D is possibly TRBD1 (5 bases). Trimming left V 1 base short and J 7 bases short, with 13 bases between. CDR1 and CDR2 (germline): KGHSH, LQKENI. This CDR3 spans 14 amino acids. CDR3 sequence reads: CASSPQGGGYEAFF. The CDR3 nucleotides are TGTGCCAGCTCACCACAGGGTGGGGGTTATGAAGCTTTCTTT. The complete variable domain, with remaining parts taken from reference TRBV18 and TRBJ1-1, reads NAGVMQNPRHLVRRRGQEARLRCSPMKGHSHVYWYRQLPEEGLKFMVYLQKENIIDESGMPKERFSAEFPKEGPSILRIQQVVRGDSAAYFCASSPQGGGYEAFFGQGTRLTVV.

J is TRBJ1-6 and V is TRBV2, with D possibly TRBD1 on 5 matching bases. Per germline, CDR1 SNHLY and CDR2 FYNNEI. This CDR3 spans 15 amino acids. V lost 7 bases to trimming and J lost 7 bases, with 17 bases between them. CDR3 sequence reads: CASTKTETTNSPLHF. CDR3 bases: TGTGCCAGCACCAAGACAGAGACCACCAATTCACCCCTCCACTTT.

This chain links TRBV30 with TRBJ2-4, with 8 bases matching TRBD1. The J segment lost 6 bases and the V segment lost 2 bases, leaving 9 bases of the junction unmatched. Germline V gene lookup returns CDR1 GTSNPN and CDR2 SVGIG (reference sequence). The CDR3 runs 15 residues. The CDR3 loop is CAWSKPVGQGNIQYF. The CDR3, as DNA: TGTGCCTGGAGTAAACCCGTAGGACAGGGAAACATTCAGTACTTC. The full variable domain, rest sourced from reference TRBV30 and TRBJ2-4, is SQTIHQWPATLVQPVGSPLSLECTVEGTSNPNLYWYRQAAGRGLQLLFYSVGIGQISSEVPQNLSASRPQDRQFILSSKKLLLSDSGFYLCAWSKPVGQGNIQYFGAGTRLSVL.

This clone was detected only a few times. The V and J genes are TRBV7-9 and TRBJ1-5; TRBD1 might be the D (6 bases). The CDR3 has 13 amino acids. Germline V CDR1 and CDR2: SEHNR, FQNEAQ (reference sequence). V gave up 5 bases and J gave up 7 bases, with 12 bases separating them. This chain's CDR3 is CASSPQGRQPQHF. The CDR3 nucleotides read TGTGCCAGCAGCCCACAGGGACGGCAGCCCCAGCATTTT.

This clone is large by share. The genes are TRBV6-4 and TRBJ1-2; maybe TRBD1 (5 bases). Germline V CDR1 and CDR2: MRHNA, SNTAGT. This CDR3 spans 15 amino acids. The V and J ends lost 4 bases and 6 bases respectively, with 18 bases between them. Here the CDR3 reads CASSGGLSAAHGYTF. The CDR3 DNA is TGTGCCAGCAGTGGGGGACTCTCGGCGGCCCATGGCTACACCTTC.

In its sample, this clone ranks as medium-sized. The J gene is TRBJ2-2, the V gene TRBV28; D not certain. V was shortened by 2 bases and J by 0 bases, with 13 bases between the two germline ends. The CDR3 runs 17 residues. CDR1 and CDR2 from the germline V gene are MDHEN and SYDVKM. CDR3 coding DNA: TGTGCCAGCAGTTTAATCGTCGGATCCACGAACACCGGGGAGCTGTTTTTT. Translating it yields CASSLIVGSTNTGELFF.

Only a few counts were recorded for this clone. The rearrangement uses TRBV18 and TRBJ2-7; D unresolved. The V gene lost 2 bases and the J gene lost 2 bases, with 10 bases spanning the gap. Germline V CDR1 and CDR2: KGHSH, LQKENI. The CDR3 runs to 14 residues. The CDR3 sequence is CASSPISTAYEQYF. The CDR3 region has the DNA TGTGCCAGCTCACCAATTAGTACAGCCTACGAGCAGTACTTC.

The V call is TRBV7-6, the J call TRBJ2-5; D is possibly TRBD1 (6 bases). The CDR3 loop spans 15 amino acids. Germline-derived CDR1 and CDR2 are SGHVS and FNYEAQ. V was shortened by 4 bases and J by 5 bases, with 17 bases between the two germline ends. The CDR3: CASSSQLGAGETQYF. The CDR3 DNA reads TGTGCCAGCAGCTCTCAGTTGGGGGCAGGGGAGACCCAGTACTTC.